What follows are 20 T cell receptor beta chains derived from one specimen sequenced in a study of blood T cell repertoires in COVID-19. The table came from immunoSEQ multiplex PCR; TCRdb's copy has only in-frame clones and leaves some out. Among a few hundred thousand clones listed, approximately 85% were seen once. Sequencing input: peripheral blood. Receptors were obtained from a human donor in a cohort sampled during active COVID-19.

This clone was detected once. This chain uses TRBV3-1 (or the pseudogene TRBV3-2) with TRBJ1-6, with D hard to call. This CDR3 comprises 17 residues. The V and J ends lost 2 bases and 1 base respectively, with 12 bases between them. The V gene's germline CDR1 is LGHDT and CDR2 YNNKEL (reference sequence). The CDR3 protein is CASSQPKERSYNSPLHF. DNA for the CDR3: TGTGCCAGCAGCCAACCCAAGGAGAGATCCTATAATTCACCCCTCCACTTT.

The CDR3 protein is CASSHRTGQGDSPLHF. CDR3 DNA sequence: TGTGCCAGCAGCCATAGAACCGGACAGGGAGATTCACCCCTCCACTTT. The chain links TRBV14 to TRBJ1-6; 8 nucleotides align to TRBD1. The J segment lost 8 bases and the V segment lost 3 bases, leaving 9 bases of the junction unmatched. This CDR3 is 16 amino acids long. CDR1 is SGHDN, CDR2 FVKESK, per germline.

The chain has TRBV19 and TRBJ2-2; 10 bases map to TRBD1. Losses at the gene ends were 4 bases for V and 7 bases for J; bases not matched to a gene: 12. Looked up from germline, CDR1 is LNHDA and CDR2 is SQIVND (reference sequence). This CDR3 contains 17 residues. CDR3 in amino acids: CASSKPGQGLGGGELFF. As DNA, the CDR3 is TGTGCCAGTAGTAAACCGGGACAGGGGTTAGGAGGCGGGGAGCTGTTTTTT.

The CDR3, as DNA: TGTGCCTGGAACACGGACAGCTTTTATGGCTACACCTTC. It specifies CAWNTDSFYGYTF. This chain joins TRBV30 and TRBJ1-2; tentative D call: TRBD1 (6 bases). This CDR3 region has 13 residues. V lost 4 bases and J lost 5, with 14 bases in between. Per germline, CDR1 GTSNPN and CDR2 SVGIG (reference sequence). Full variable domain (remainder filled in from reference TRBV30 and TRBJ1-2): SQTIHQWPATLVQPVGSPLSLECTVEGTSNPNLYWYRQAAGRGLQLLFYSVGIGQISSEVPQNLSASRPQDRQFILSSKKLLLSDSGFYLCAWNTDSFYGYTFGSGTRLTVV.

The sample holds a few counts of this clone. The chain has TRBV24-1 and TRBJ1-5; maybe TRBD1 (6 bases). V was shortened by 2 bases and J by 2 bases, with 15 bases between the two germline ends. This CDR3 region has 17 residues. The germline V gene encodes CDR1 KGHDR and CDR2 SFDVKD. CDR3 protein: CATSDWRQAVRNQPQHF. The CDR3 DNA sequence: TGTGCCACCAGTGATTGGAGACAGGCGGTTCGCAATCAGCCCCAGCATTTT.

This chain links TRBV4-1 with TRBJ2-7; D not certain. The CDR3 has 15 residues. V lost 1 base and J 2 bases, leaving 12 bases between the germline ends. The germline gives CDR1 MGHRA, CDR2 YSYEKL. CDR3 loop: CASSQVSPPAYEQYF. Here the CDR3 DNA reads TGCGCCAGCAGCCAAGTGTCCCCCCCCGCCTACGAGCAGTACTTC.

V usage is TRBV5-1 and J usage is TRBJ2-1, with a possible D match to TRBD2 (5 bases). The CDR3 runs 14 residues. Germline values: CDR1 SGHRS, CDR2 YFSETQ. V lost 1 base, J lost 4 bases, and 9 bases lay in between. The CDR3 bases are TGCGCCAGCAGCTTGACGGACTTTTACAATGAGCAGTTCTTC. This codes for CASSLTDFYNEQFF.

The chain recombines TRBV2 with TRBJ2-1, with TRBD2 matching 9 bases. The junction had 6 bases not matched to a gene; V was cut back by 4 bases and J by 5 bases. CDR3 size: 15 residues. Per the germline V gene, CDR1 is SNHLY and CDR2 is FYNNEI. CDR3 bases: TGTGCCAGCAGTGGCGGCGGGGGGGGAAACAATGAGCAGTTCTTC. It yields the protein CASSGGGGGNNEQFF.

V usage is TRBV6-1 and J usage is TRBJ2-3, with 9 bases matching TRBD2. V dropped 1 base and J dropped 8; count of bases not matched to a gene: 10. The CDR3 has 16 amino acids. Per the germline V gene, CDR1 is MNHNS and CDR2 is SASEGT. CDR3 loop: CASSEGVAGAGFTQYF. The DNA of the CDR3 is TGTGCCAGCAGTGAAGGGGTAGCGGGGGCCGGTTTTACGCAGTATTTT.

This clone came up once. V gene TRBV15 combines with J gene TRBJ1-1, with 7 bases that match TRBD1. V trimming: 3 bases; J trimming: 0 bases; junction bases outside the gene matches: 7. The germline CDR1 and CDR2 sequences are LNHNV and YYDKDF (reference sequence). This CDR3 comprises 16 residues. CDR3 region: CATSRELDRVNTEAFF. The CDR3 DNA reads TGTGCCACCAGCAGGGAACTAGACAGGGTGAACACTGAAGCTTTCTTT.

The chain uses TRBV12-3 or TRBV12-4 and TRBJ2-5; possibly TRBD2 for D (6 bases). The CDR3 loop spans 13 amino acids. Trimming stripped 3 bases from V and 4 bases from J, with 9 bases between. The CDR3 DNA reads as TGTGCCAGCAGTTTTGGGGGGTCAGAGACCCAGTACTTC. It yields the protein CASSFGGSETQYF.

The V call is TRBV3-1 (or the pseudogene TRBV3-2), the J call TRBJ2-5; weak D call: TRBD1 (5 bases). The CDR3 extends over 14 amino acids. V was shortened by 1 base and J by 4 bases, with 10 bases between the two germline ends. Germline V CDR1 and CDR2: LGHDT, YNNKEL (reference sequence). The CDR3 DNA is TGTGCCAGCAGCCAAGGGGGCCCGCGAGAGACCCAGTACTTC. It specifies CASSQGGPRETQYF.

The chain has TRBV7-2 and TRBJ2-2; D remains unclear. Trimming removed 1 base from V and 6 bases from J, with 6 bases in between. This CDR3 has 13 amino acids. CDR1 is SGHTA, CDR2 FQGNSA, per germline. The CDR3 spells CASSLVVAGELFF. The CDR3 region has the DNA TGTGCCAGCAGCTTAGTTGTAGCCGGGGAGCTGTTTTTT.

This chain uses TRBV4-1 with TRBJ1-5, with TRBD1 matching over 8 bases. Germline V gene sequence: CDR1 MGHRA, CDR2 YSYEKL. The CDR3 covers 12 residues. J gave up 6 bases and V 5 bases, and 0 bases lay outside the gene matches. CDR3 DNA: TGCGCCAGCAGCGACAGGGGTCAGCCCCAGCATTTT. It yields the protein CASSDRGQPQHF.

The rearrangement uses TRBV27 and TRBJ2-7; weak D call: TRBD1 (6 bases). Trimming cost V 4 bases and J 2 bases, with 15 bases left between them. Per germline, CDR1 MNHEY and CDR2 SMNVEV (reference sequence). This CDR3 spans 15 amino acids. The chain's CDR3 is CASSSPTDRPYEQYF. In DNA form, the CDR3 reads TGTGCCAGCAGTTCACCAACAGACAGGCCCTACGAGCAGTACTTC.

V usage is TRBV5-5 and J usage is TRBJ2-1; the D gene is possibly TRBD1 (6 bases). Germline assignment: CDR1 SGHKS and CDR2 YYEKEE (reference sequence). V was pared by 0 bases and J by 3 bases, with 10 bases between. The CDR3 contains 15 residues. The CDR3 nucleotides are TGTGCCAGCAGCTTGGTATTGGACAGCTACAATGAGCAGTTCTTC. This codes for CASSLVLDSYNEQFF. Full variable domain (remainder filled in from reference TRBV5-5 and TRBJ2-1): DAGVTQSPTHLIKTRGQQVTLRCSPISGHKSVSWYQQVLGQGPQFIFQYYEKEERGRGNFPDRFSARQFPNYSSELNVNALLLGDSALYLCASSLVLDSYNEQFFGPGTRLTVL.

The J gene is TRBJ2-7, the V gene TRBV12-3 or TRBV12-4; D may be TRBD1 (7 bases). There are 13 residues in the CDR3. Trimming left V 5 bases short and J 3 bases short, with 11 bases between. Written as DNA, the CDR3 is TGTGCCAGCAGTGGGGGGACAGACTACGAGCAGTACTTC. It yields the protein CASSGGTDYEQYF.

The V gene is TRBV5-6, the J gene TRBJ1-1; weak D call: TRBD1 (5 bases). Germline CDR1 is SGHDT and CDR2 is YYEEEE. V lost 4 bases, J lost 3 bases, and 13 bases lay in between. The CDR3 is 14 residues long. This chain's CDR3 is CASSPRDWDTEAFF. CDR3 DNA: TGTGCCAGCAGCCCCAGGGATTGGGACACTGAAGCTTTCTTT.

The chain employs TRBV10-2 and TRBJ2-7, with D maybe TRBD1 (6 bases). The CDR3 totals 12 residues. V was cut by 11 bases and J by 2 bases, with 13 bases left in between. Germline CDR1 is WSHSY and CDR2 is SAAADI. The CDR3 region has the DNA TGCGCCGTTGGGCAGGGGACCTACGAGCAGTACTTC. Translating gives CAVGQGTYEQYF.

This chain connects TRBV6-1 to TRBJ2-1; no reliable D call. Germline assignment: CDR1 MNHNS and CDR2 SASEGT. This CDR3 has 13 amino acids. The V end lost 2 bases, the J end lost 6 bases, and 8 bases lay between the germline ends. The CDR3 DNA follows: TGTGCCAGCAGTGAATCCCCCAGCAATGAGCAGTTCTTC. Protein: CASSESPSNEQFF.